These 20 T cell receptor beta chains were all obtained from the same sample, sequenced in a study of blood T cell repertoires in COVID-19. Assay used: immunoSEQ multiplex PCR; TCRdb lists only in-frame clones, some missing. The sample lists 250,000 to 300,000 clones; approximately 91% were seen once. Input material: PBMCs or T cells enriched from blood (not recorded which). The receptors were gathered from a woman in her thirties or forties with acute COVID-19.

The rearrangement joins TRBV7-2 to TRBJ1-2, with D possibly TRBD1 on 6 matching bases. The germline V and J ends were trimmed by 4 bases and 5 bases, with 17 bases remaining between them. Germline-derived CDR1 and CDR2 are SGHTA and FQGNSA. The CDR3 loop spans 15 amino acids. CDR3 DNA sequence: TGTGCCAGCAGCTCTAGAGTTGGGGGCGCTTATGGCTACACCTTC. As protein: CASSSRVGGAYGYTF.

The rearrangement links TRBV12-3 or TRBV12-4 to TRBJ2-1; 10 nucleotides line up with TRBD2. The CDR3 is 13 amino acids. V was pared by 8 bases and J by 7 bases, with 5 bases of the junction left unmatched. The CDR3 region is CASPGLANNEQFF. CDR3 bases: TGTGCCAGCCCGGGACTAGCGAATAATGAGCAGTTCTTC.

The rearrangement links TRBV15 to TRBJ1-2; 11 bases map to TRBD1. CDR1 is LNHNV, CDR2 YYDKDF, per germline (reference sequence). This CDR3 has 15 amino acids. V lost 0 bases to trimming and J lost 7 bases; unmatched junction nucleotides: 4. CDR3 region: CATSRDRTGGGGYTF. The CDR3 nucleotides are TGTGCCACCAGCAGAGATCGGACAGGGGGCGGTGGCTACACCTTC. The full variable domain, in which reference TRBV15 and TRBJ1-2 provide the parts outside the CDR3, is DAMVIQNPRYQVTQFGKPVTLSCSQTLNHNVMYWYQQKSSQAPKLLFHYYDKDFNNEADTPDNFQSRRPNTSFCFLDIRSPGLGDTAMYLCATSRDRTGGGGYTFGSGTRLTVV.

The genes are TRBV28 and TRBJ1-6; D gene uncertain. Germline V CDR1 and CDR2: MDHEN, SYDVKM. The CDR3 spans 15 residues. V was cut by 7 bases and J by 6 bases, with 16 bases left in between. The CDR3: CASIRAGSLNSPLHF. For the CDR3, the DNA is TGTGCCAGCATCCGAGCCGGGTCTCTTAATTCACCCCTCCACTTT.

V gene TRBV2 combines with J gene TRBJ1-4, with D unclear. The CDR3 loop spans 13 amino acids. Trimming took off 7 bases at V and 7 bases at J, with 13 bases between the two ends. Germline CDR1 SNHLY, CDR2 FYNNEI. The CDR3 DNA sequence: TGTGCCAGCACGAGGGAGATCGGTGAAAAACTGTTTTTT. Amino acids: CASTREIGEKLFF. The entire variable domain, with the rest obtained from reference TRBV2 and TRBJ1-4, is as follows: EPEVTQTPSHQVTQMGQEVILRCVPISNHLYFYWYRQILGQKVEFLVSFYNNEISEKSEIFDDQFSVERPDGSNFTLKIRSTKLEDSAMYFCASTREIGEKLFFGSGTQLSVL.

The rearrangement links TRBV11-2 to TRBJ2-7, with 10 bases lining up with TRBD1. The germline gives CDR1 SGHAT, CDR2 FQNNGV. Germline trimming cut 5 bases from V and 7 bases from J; bases unmatched to any gene: 17. The CDR3 loop spans 17 amino acids. Here the CDR3 DNA reads TGTGCCAGCAGCCGACAGGGGGCTGGGGGGGAGGAGGGGGAGCAGTACTTC. Its protein is CASSRQGAGGEEGEQYF.

This clone came up once. The genes are TRBV18 and TRBJ2-2; the D is unclear. Trimming removed 2 bases at V and 0 bases at J, with 7 bases between. This CDR3 has 15 residues. Germline V gives CDR1 KGHSH, CDR2 LQKENI. The CDR3 DNA sequence: TGTGCCAGCTCACCAGAGACATCGAACACCGGGGAGCTGTTTTTT. It is translated as CASSPETSNTGELFF.

The CDR3 DNA follows: TGTGCCAGCAGCCTATTACAGTCCTCTAACTATGGCTACACCTTC. It yields the protein CASSLLQSSNYGYTF. The chain recombines TRBV11-2 with TRBJ1-2; no clear D. Trimming removed 5 bases from V and 0 bases from J, with 13 bases in between. The germline V gene encodes CDR1 SGHAT and CDR2 FQNNGV. This CDR3 is 15 amino acids long.

This clone was detected only once. The V gene is TRBV3-1 (or the pseudogene TRBV3-2), the J gene TRBJ1-2, with 7 bases aligning to TRBD1. CDR3 size: 16 residues. Germline V lookup: CDR1 LGHDT, CDR2 YNNKEL (reference sequence). J lost 5 bases, V lost 1 base, and 10 bases had no gene match. CDR3 in amino acids: CASSQGQWTGGYGYTF. Written as DNA, the CDR3 is TGTGCCAGCAGCCAAGGACAATGGACAGGAGGTTATGGCTACACCTTC.

The chain couples TRBV11-3 to TRBJ2-7; TRBD2 is a possible D gene (6 bases). V lost 3 bases and J lost 4, with 13 bases in between. Germline V gene sequence: CDR1 SGHNT, CDR2 YENEEA. The CDR3 is made up of 14 amino acids. CDR3 nucleotide sequence: TGTGCCAGCAGCTTTAGCTGGGAGGCTTACGAGCAGTACTTC. It yields the protein CASSFSWEAYEQYF.

The sample holds one count of this clone. Other DNA sequences in the sample encode the same CDR3. The rearrangement joins TRBV9 to TRBJ1-4, with a tentative D call TRBD1 (5 bases). The V end lost 2 bases, the J end lost 5 bases, and 10 bases lay between the germline ends. This CDR3 spans 14 amino acids. CDR1 is SGDLS and CDR2 is YYNGEE in the germline V gene. CDR3 nucleotides: TGTGCCAGCAGCGTGGGGGGAGGGAATGAAAAACTGTTTTTT. This sequence encodes CASSVGGGNEKLFF.

The chain links TRBV5-1 to TRBJ2-7; D might be TRBD1 (6 bases). V shed 3 bases and J shed 6 bases, with 10 bases lying between them. The germline V gene encodes CDR1 SGHRS and CDR2 YFSETQ. This CDR3 has 12 residues. CDR3 region: CASSYLGGEQYF. The CDR3 region has the DNA TGCGCCAGCAGCTACCTAGGGGGCGAGCAGTACTTC.

In this sample, this clone turned up once. The J gene is TRBJ1-3, the V gene TRBV9; D is ambiguous. Trimming cost V 0 bases and J 2 bases, with 9 bases left between them. Per the germline V gene, CDR1 is SGDLS and CDR2 is YYNGEE. The CDR3 loop spans 15 amino acids. The CDR3 sequence is CASSVGSLTGNTIYF. In DNA form, the CDR3 reads TGTGCCAGCAGCGTAGGTTCCTTAACTGGAAACACCATATATTTT.

The chain carries TRBV29-1 and TRBJ1-2; TRBD1 matches at 7 bases. Per the germline V gene, CDR1 is SQVTM and CDR2 is ANQGSEA. This CDR3 comprises 14 residues. J gave up 2 bases and V 6 bases, and 9 bases lay outside the gene matches. CDR3 protein: CSVGQQGMNYGYTF. The CDR3 bases are TGCAGCGTGGGACAGCAGGGAATGAACTATGGCTACACCTTC.

The gene calls are TRBV18 and TRBJ2-1; 9 positions match TRBD1. The J segment lost 4 bases and the V segment lost 6 bases, leaving 10 bases of the junction unmatched. The CDR3 contains 16 residues. Germline values: CDR1 KGHSH, CDR2 LQKENI. The CDR3 nucleotides are TGTGCCAGCTCCCCCGACCCGGGACAGGGATACAATGAGCAGTTCTTC. Its translation: CASSPDPGQGYNEQFF.

The chain combines TRBV7-9 with TRBJ2-4; TRBD2 matches at 11 bases. CDR3 length: 16 residues. The V gene end was trimmed by 3 bases and the J gene end by 1 base; junction bases not matched to a gene: 2. Germline V gene lookup returns CDR1 SEHNR and CDR2 FQNEAQ (reference sequence). The CDR3 DNA reads as TGTGCCAGCAGCTTTAGCGGGGGGGCGGCCAAAAACATTCAGTACTTC. Translated, it gives CASSFSGGAAKNIQYF.

The V and J genes are TRBV9 and TRBJ2-3; TRBD1 might be the D (8 bases). Germline CDR1 is SGDLS and CDR2 is YYNGEE. Trimming left V 3 bases short and J 0 bases short, with 14 bases between. CDR3 length: 16 residues. CDR3 sequence (DNA): TGTGCCAGCAGCGCGACACAGGGGGGGAGCACAGATACGCAGTATTTT. Encoded protein: CASSATQGGSTDTQYF.

This clone was observed once. V and J are TRBV28 and TRBJ2-7; D perhaps matches TRBD2 (5 bases). V lost 6 bases and J lost 4, with 16 bases in between. The CDR3 loop spans 14 amino acids. The germline V gene encodes CDR1 MDHEN and CDR2 SYDVKM. The CDR3 protein is CASSRTLDPYEQYF. The CDR3 DNA is TGTGCCAGCAGCCGGACTCTAGACCCATACGAGCAGTACTTC.

V and J are TRBV5-1 and TRBJ2-2; D is uncertain. The V end was cut by 4 bases, the J end by 1 base, with 11 bases between. Germline values: CDR1 SGHRS, CDR2 YFSETQ. This CDR3 is built from 15 residues. Here the CDR3 reads CASSGERQNTGELFF. In DNA, the CDR3 is TGCGCCAGCAGCGGCGAGCGTCAGAACACCGGGGAGCTGTTTTTT.

The genes are TRBV3-1 (or the pseudogene TRBV3-2) and TRBJ2-2; D is ambiguous. Trimming shortened V by 0 bases and J by 7 bases, and 12 bases separated the two germline ends. Germline values: CDR1 LGHDT, CDR2 YNNKEL (reference sequence). CDR3 size: 15 residues. CDR3 region: CASSQDTLGYGELFF. CDR3 nucleotide sequence: TGTGCCAGCAGCCAAGATACTCTCGGGTACGGGGAGCTGTTTTTT.